These 25 T cell receptor beta chains came from one sample sequenced in a study of cytomegalovirus exposure and HLA in healthy donors. Measured with immunoSEQ multiplex PCR; TCRdb has only the in-frame clones, and not every one. The top ten clones hold over 1.5% of a sample with about 78,000 clones, less than 96% of them seen once. The sample comprised PBMCs. All receptors come from a man aged 18-30 years in good health and CMV-seropositive.

The rearrangement links TRBV6-5 to TRBJ2-7; 11 nucleotides match TRBD1. The CDR3 runs to 15 residues. With 7 bases clipped from V and 3 bases from J, the junction kept 8 bases outside the gene matches. Looked up from germline, CDR1 is MNHEY and CDR2 is SVGAGI. CDR3 DNA: TGTGCCAGCAAAAGGGACAGGGGGTACAGCTACGAGCAGTACTTC. Translated: CASKRDRGYSYEQYF.

V and J are TRBV9 and TRBJ2-1; 11 bases are shared with TRBD2. CDR3 size: 15 residues. Germline V gene lookup returns CDR1 SGDLS and CDR2 YYNGEE. J gave up 5 bases and V 0 bases, and 1 base lay outside the gene matches. This CDR3 is CASSVVAGGNNEQFF. In DNA form, the CDR3 reads TGTGCCAGCAGCGTAGTAGCGGGAGGGAACAATGAGCAGTTCTTC.

The genes are TRBV28 and TRBJ2-7; tentatively, D is TRBD2 (7 bases). Germline values: CDR1 MDHEN, CDR2 SYDVKM. Trimming pared 2 bases from V and 6 bases from J, leaving 23 bases between. CDR3 length equals 17 residues. This chain's CDR3 is CASSLGLGRGASAEQYF. In DNA, the CDR3 is TGTGCCAGCAGTTTAGGGTTGGGCCGGGGGGCCTCGGCCGAGCAGTACTTC.

V is TRBV5-1 and J is TRBJ2-7; the match to TRBD1 covers 8 bases. CDR3 size: 14 residues. Per germline, CDR1 SGHRS and CDR2 YFSETQ. V lost 2 bases and J lost 3; bases outside the gene matches: 4. This chain's CDR3 is CASSFGDRGYEQYF. The CDR3 DNA reads TGCGCCAGCAGCTTTGGAGACAGGGGCTACGAGCAGTACTTC.

This clone was recorded a few times. V usage is TRBV2 and J usage is TRBJ2-7; TRBD2 matches 7 bases. The junction had 6 bases not matched to a gene; V was cut back by 8 bases and J by 2 bases. Germline CDR1 and CDR2: SNHLY and FYNNEI. The CDR3 spans 13 residues. DNA of the CDR3: TGTGCCAGCGTAGCGGGTATCGCCTACGAGCAGTACTTC. Protein: CASVAGIAYEQYF.

The V call is TRBV30, the J call TRBJ1-1, with TRBD1 identical over 10 bases. The V and J ends lost 5 bases and 5 bases, in that order; junction bases with no gene match: 8. The CDR3 totals 14 residues. Germline V gives CDR1 GTSNPN, CDR2 SVGIG (reference sequence). This CDR3 reads CAWGRDRGRTEAFF. CDR3 bases: TGTGCCTGGGGGAGGGACAGGGGTAGAACTGAAGCTTTCTTT.

This clone was counted once. The chain is built from TRBV11-2 and TRBJ1-2; D uncertain. The CDR3 totals 14 residues. Germline CDR1 and CDR2: SGHAT and FQNNGV. Trimming removed 0 bases from V and 6 bases from J, with 11 bases in between. The CDR3 coding sequence is TGTGCCAGCAGCTTAGAGTCGAGGAGTAATGGCTACACCTTC. Translated: CASSLESRSNGYTF.

DNA for the CDR3: TGCGCCAGCTTCGAGGCAGGGCGCCCTACAGATACGCAGTATTTT. It encodes CASFEAGRPTDTQYF. This sequence joins TRBV5-1 and TRBJ2-3, with D tentatively TRBD1 (5 bases). V dropped 7 bases and J dropped 3 bases, with 18 bases sitting between them. Germline V gives CDR1 SGHRS, CDR2 YFSETQ. The CDR3 totals 15 residues.

The rearrangement links TRBV5-4 to TRBJ2-1, with no clear D. Trimming removed 2 bases from V and 8 bases from J, with 11 bases in between. From germline, CDR1 is SGHNT and CDR2 YYREEE (reference sequence). The CDR3 totals 13 residues. The CDR3 spells CASSFSEEHEQFF. The CDR3 nucleotides read TGTGCCAGCAGCTTCTCTGAGGAGCATGAGCAGTTCTTC.

This chain links TRBV7-9 with TRBJ1-5; tentative D call: TRBD1 (6 bases). The V gene's germline CDR1 is SEHNR and CDR2 FQNEAQ (reference sequence). The V end lost 1 base, the J end lost 7 bases, and 8 bases lay between the germline ends. The CDR3 runs 13 residues. The CDR3 DNA follows: TGTGCCAGCAGCTTAGAGGGGGGGCAGCCCCAGCATTTT. Residues: CASSLEGGQPQHF.

V gene TRBV13 combines with J gene TRBJ2-1, with D perhaps TRBD2 (7 bases). This CDR3 has 16 residues. The V and J ends lost 5 bases and 5 bases respectively, with 19 bases between them. Germline loops: CDR1 PRHDT, CDR2 FYEKMQ (reference sequence). Here the CDR3 reads CASSPRGLADNNEQFF. The DNA for the CDR3 is TGTGCCAGCAGCCCCCGGGGGCTAGCGGATAACAATGAGCAGTTCTTC. Full variable domain (outside the CDR3, taken from reference TRBV13 and TRBJ2-1): AAGVIQSPRHLIKEKRETATLKCYPIPRHDTVYWYQQGPGQDPQFLISFYEKMQSDKGSIPDRFSAQQFSDYHSELNMSSLELGDSALYFCASSPRGLADNNEQFFGPGTRLTVL.

The chain uses TRBV6-1 and TRBJ2-7, with D possibly being TRBD1 (5 bases). The CDR3 has 11 residues. Trimming took off 7 bases at V and 7 bases at J, with 11 bases between the two ends. Germline values: CDR1 MNHNS, CDR2 SASEGT. The chain's CDR3 is CASITGDEQYF. The CDR3 coding sequence is TGTGCCAGCATAACAGGTGATGAGCAGTACTTC.

The rearrangement joins TRBV6-5 to TRBJ2-1; a possible D gene is TRBD2 (6 bases). Germline CDR1 MNHEY, CDR2 SVGAGI. The CDR3 has 16 amino acids. Trimming removed 4 bases at V and 7 bases at J, with 20 bases between. CDR3 loop: CASSSPDSGRGNEQFF. As DNA, the CDR3 is TGTGCCAGCAGTTCCCCGGATAGCGGTCGTGGGAATGAGCAGTTCTTC.

The V gene is TRBV6-1, the J gene TRBJ2-2, with 16 bases fitting TRBD2. Germline CDR1 is MNHNS and CDR2 is SASEGT. V was pared by 8 bases and J by 6 bases, with 0 bases of the junction left unmatched. There are 14 residues in the CDR3. CDR3 region: CASGTSGRAGELFF. The CDR3 DNA reads as TGTGCCAGCGGGACTAGCGGGAGGGCCGGGGAGCTGTTTTTT.

V usage is TRBV28 and J usage is TRBJ2-5; D call uncertain. The CDR3 loop spans 11 amino acids. The germline V gene encodes CDR1 MDHEN and CDR2 SYDVKM. The V end was cut by 3 bases, the J end by 5 bases, with 4 bases between. The CDR3 here is CASSLSETQYF. In DNA, the CDR3 is TGTGCCAGCAGTTTGTCGGAGACCCAGTACTTC.

The chain uses TRBV5-1 and TRBJ2-5; 10 bases fit TRBD1. Trimming took 0 bases from V and 4 from J; bases not matched to a gene: 6. This CDR3 is built from 16 residues. Germline V gene sequence: CDR1 SGHRS, CDR2 YFSETQ. CDR3: CASSLAGTGEGETQYF. DNA of the CDR3: TGCGCCAGCAGCTTGGCGGGGACAGGGGAAGGAGAGACCCAGTACTTC.

The V call is TRBV5-5, the J call TRBJ1-4; D might be TRBD1 (5 bases). The CDR3 loop spans 15 amino acids. CDR1 is SGHKS and CDR2 is YYEKEE in the germline V gene (reference sequence). V was shortened by 3 bases and J by 4 bases, with 13 bases between the two germline ends. The CDR3 coding sequence is TGTGCCAGCAGCTCCTTCAGGGATCATAATGAAAAACTGTTTTTT. This gives the protein CASSSFRDHNEKLFF.

The CDR3 bases are TGTGCCAGCAGTGAAGGTCCTAGCTACGAGCAGTACTTC. It is translated as CASSEGPSYEQYF. The chain combines TRBV6-1 with TRBJ2-7; D not certain. The CDR3 contains 13 residues. V was cut by 1 base and J by 3 bases, with 7 bases left in between. CDR1 and CDR2 (germline): MNHNS, SASEGT.

This clone was seen just once. J is TRBJ2-2 and V is TRBV28; no definite D call. Trimming removed 2 bases at V and 6 bases at J, with 16 bases between. Germline lookup yields CDR1 MDHEN and CDR2 SYDVKM. The CDR3 contains 16 residues. Here the CDR3 DNA reads TGTGCCAGCAGTTTAGTTTGGCAGTTGGTGGCCGGGGAGCTGTTTTTT. It encodes CASSLVWQLVAGELFF.

This sequence joins TRBV19 and TRBJ1-4, with 12 bases aligning to TRBD1. With 7 bases clipped from V and 8 bases from J, the junction kept 5 bases outside the gene matches. This CDR3 region has 14 residues. Per germline, CDR1 LNHDA and CDR2 SQIVND (reference sequence). The CDR3: CASKRDRGQEKLFF. The CDR3 DNA sequence: TGTGCCAGTAAAAGGGACAGGGGGCAGGAAAAACTGTTTTTT.

The rearrangement links TRBV7-3 to TRBJ2-4; D unresolved. Germline CDR1 is SGHTA and CDR2 is FQGTGA. This CDR3 has 14 residues. With 7 bases removed from V and 0 bases from J, the gap between germline ends came to 10 bases. The DNA for the CDR3 is TGTGCCAGCACGTCCCCCCTAGCCAAAAACATTCAGTACTTC. It specifies CASTSPLAKNIQYF.

This chain uses TRBV27 with TRBJ1-5; D remains ambiguous. Deletions cut 7 bases from V and 2 bases from J, with 15 bases between. CDR3 length equals 15 residues. The germline V gene has CDR1 MNHEY and CDR2 SMNVEV (reference sequence). CDR3 nucleotide sequence: TGTGCCAGCAAACCCGACACTTCGGGCAATCAGCCCCAGCATTTT. It codes for CASKPDTSGNQPQHF.

The chain uses TRBV19 and TRBJ1-2; unclear D gene. V lost 5 bases and J lost 7, with 17 bases in between. Germline assignment: CDR1 LNHDA and CDR2 SQIVND (reference sequence). This CDR3 spans 14 amino acids. The CDR3 region is CASSVWSREVGYTF. The CDR3 nucleotides read TGTGCCAGTAGTGTCTGGAGTCGAGAGGTTGGCTACACCTTC.

This chain connects TRBV2 to TRBJ1-5, with D possibly TRBD1 on 5 matching bases. The germline V gene encodes CDR1 SNHLY and CDR2 FYNNEI. Trimming removed 5 bases at V and 1 base at J, with 6 bases between. This CDR3 has 13 amino acids. DNA for the CDR3: TGTGCCAGCAGTCGACAGAGCAATCAGCCCCAGCATTTT. It specifies CASSRQSNQPQHF.

This clone showed up just once. V gene TRBV5-1 combines with J gene TRBJ1-4; D might be TRBD1 (6 bases). V was pared by 0 bases and J by 8 bases, with 11 bases between. This CDR3 is built from 14 residues. The germline V gene has CDR1 SGHRS and CDR2 YFSETQ. In DNA, the CDR3 is TGCGCCAGCAGCTTGGACTGGGGGCAGGAAAAACTGTTTTTT. It translates to CASSLDWGQEKLFF.